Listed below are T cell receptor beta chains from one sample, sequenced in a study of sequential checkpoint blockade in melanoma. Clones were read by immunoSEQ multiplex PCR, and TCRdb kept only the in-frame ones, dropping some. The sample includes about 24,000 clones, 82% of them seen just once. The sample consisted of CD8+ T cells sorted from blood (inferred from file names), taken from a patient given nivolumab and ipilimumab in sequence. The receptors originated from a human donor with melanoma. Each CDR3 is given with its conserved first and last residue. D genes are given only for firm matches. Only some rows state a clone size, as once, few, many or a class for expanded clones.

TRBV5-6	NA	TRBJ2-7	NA	TGTGCCAGCAGAGGGCTAGCCTCCTACGAGCAGTACTTC	CASRGLASYEQYF
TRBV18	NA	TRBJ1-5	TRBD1	TGTGCCAGCTCACCAGCCGGACAGGGCGGAGGCAATCAGCCCCAGCATTTT	CASSPAGQGGGNQPQHF
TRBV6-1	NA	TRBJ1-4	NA	TGTGCCAGCACCCCCGGGTCAGGGGACGAAAAACTGTTTTTT	CASTPGSGDEKLFF
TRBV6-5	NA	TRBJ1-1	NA	TGTGCCAGCAGTTACGGCAGGTCCATGAACACTGAAGCTTTCTTT	CASSYGRSMNTEAFF
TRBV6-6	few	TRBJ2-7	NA	TGTGCCAGCAGGGGCACCTACGAGCAGTACTTC	CASRGTYEQYF
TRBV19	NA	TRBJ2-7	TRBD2	TGTGCCAGTAGTCGGGGACTAGTCGACGAGCAGTACTTC	CASSRGLVDEQYF
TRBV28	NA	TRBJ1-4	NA	TGTGCCAGCAGTTTCGCAACTATAAATGAAAAACTGTTTTTT	CASSFATINEKLFF
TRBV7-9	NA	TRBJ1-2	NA	TGTGCCAGCAGCTTAGGCTCGTCCAGTAACTATGGCTACACCTTC	CASSLGSSSNYGYTF
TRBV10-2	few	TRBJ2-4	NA	TGCGCCAGCAGTGAGAAGAGTGTCTGGTTAGCCAAAAACATTCAGTACTTC	CASSEKSVWLAKNIQYF
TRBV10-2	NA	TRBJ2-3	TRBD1	TGCGCCAGCAGTGGGGGACAGGGCATAAGCACAGATACGCAGTATTTT	CASSGGQGISTDTQYF
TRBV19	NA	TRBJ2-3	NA	TGTGCCAGTAGCAGCGACCCCGGTACAGATACGCAGTATTTT	CASSSDPGTDTQYF
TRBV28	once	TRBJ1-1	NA	TGTGCCAGCACCTCACGGGGGAAAACAGCTTTCTTT	CASTSRGKTAFF
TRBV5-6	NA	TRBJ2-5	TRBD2	TGTGCCAGCAGCTCCCTCGGGGGGGTAGAGACCCAGTACTTC	CASSSLGGVETQYF
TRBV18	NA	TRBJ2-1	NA	TGTGCCAGCTCATCCGACAGGCAGAGGATGGATGAGCAGTTCTTC	CASSSDRQRMDEQFF
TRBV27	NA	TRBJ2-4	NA	TGTGCCAGCAGTACATCTAGGTCAGACAAAAACATTCAGTACTTC	CASSTSRSDKNIQYF
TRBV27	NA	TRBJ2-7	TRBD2	TGTGCCAGCAGTCCGGGACTAGGCTACGAGCAGTACTTC	CASSPGLGYEQYF
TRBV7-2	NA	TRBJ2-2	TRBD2	TGTGCCAGCAGCTCTAGGGGAGCGGGGGCCGGGGAGCTGTTTTTT	CASSSRGAGAGELFF
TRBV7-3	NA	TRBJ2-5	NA	TGTGCCAGCAGCTTAACGATCGGGGAGACCCAGTACTTC	CASSLTIGETQYF
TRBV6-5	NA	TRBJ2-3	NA	TGTGCCAGCCAGAGGGGGGGGACAGATACGCAGTATTTT	CASQRGGTDTQYF
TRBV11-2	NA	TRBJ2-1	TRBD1	TGTGCCAGCAGCCCCCGGGACAGGGGAAGCAATGAGCAGTTCTTC	CASSPRDRGSNEQFF
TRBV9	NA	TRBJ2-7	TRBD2	TGTGCCAGCAGCGTAGATTGGGGGGGAGAGCAGTACTTC	CASSVDWGGEQYF
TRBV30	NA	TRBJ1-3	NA	TGTGCCTGGAGTGCGAGGAAGAGCTCTGGAAACACCATATATTTT	CAWSARKSSGNTIYF
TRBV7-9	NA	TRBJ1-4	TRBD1	TGTGCCAGCAGCACGGACAGGGGGAATGAAAAACTGTTTTTT	CASSTDRGNEKLFF
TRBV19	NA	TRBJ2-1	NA	TGTGCCAGTAGTCTCAAGATAGCGGCCAGCTCCTACAATGAGCAGTTCTTC	CASSLKIAASSYNEQFF
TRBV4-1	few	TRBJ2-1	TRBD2	TGCGCCAGCAGCCAAGTTGGGACTAGCAGCTCCTACAATGAGCAGTTCTTC	CASSQVGTSSSYNEQFF
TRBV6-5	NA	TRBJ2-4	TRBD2	TGTGCCAGCAGACGACTAGCGGGAGGTGACATTCAGTACTTC	CASRRLAGGDIQYF
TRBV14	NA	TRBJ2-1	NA	TGTGCCAGCAGCCGGGACTGGGCCACCAATGAGCAGTTCTTC	CASSRDWATNEQFF
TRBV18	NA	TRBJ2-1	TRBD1	TGTGCCAGCTCACACGGACAGGGTTCCTACAATGAGCAGTTCTTC	CASSHGQGSYNEQFF
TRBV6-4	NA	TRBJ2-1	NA	TGTGCCAGCAGTGACGAGGAGGGGTCTGAGCAGTTCTTC	CASSDEEGSEQFF
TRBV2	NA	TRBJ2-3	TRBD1	TGTGCCAGCAGTGGGACAGGGGGCACAGATACGCAGTATTTT	CASSGTGGTDTQYF
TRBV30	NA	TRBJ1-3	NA	TGTGCCTGGAGTCCCAGGACAGTCTCTGGAAACACCATATATTTT	CAWSPRTVSGNTIYF
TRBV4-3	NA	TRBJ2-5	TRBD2	TGCGCCAGCAGCCAAGCACTAGCGGGAGGGCAGGAGACCCAGTACTTC	CASSQALAGGQETQYF
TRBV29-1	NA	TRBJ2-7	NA	TGCAGCGTTGATCCGGGGGGCGTAAAGCAGTACTTC	CSVDPGGVKQYF
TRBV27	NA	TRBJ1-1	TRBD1	TGTGCCAGCAGTCCAACCACAGGGGGAGCTTTCTTT	CASSPTTGGAFF
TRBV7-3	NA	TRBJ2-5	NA	TGTGCCAGCAGCCGAACCGGGAGCGCACAAGAGACCCAGTACTTC	CASSRTGSAQETQYF
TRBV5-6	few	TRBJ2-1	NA	TGTGCCAGCAGCTCCCGACCGAACTCCGGCGGTGAGCAGTTCTTC	CASSSRPNSGGEQFF
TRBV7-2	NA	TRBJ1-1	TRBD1	TGTGCCAGCAGCCCCGGGGACAGGGGTGCGGACACTGAAGCTTTCTTT	CASSPGDRGADTEAFF
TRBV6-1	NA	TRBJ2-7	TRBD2	TGTGCCAGCAGTGAAGCGATAGCGGGGCCACCCTACGAGCAGTACTTC	CASSEAIAGPPYEQYF
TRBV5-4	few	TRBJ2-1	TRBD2	TGTGCCAGCAGCTTCCGACTAGCGGGGGTCAATGAGCAGTTCTTC	CASSFRLAGVNEQFF
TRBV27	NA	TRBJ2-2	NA	TGTGCCAGCAGGCTCGCGGGGTTCGGGGAGCTGTTTTTT	CASRLAGFGELFF
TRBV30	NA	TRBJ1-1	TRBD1	TGTGCCTGGCACAGGGGCGGCACTGAAGCTTTCTTT	CAWHRGGTEAFF
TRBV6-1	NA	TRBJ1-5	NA	TGTGCCACCCGAGACACCTTGAATCAGCCCCAGCATTTT	CATRDTLNQPQHF
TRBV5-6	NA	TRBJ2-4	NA	TGTGCCAGCAGCCCCCCGGGACTGAACATTCAGTACTTC	CASSPPGLNIQYF
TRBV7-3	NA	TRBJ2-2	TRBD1	TGTGCCAGCAGCTTATTAACCGGGACAGGGAACACCGGGGAGCTGTTTTTT	CASSLLTGTGNTGELFF
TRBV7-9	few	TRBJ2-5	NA	TGTGCCAGCAGCTTACTGGGGCAGTTCCAGACCCAGTACTTC	CASSLLGQFQTQYF
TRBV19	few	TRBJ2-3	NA	TGTGCCAGTAGTATAGGGGGCAACGCAGATACGCAGTATTTT	CASSIGGNADTQYF
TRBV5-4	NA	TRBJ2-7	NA	TGTGCCAGCAGCTTGGGGGGGGACAGAACCTACGAGCAGTACTTC	CASSLGGDRTYEQYF
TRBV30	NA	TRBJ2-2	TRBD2	TGTGCCTGGAAAGCTAGCGGGAGGACTTCCGCCGGGGAGCTGTTTTTT	CAWKASGRTSAGELFF
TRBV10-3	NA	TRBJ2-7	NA	TGTGCCATCAGTGGTCAGTTAAATACCTACGAGCAGTACTTC	CAISGQLNTYEQYF
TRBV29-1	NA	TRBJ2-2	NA	TGCAGCGTATATCGGAGGGGCCCCAACACCGGGGAGCTGTTTTTT	CSVYRRGPNTGELFF
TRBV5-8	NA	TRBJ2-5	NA	TGTGCCAGCAGCTACTGGCAGCGGGAAGAGACCCAGTACTTC	CASSYWQREETQYF
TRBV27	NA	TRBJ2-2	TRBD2	TGTGCCAGCAGTCCCAGGACTAGCTGGAACACCGGGGAGCTGTTTTTT	CASSPRTSWNTGELFF
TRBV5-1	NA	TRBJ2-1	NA	TGCGCCAGCAGCTTGGGGGGCGGGGATCGCAATGAGCAGTTCTTC	CASSLGGGDRNEQFF
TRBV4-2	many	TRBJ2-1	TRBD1	TGTGCCAGCAGCTTACAGGGGGGAGGGCAGTTCTTC	CASSLQGGGQFF
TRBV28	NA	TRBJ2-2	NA	TGTGCCAGCAGTCCCCTCCCCTCTGGAGGGGGCTCGAACACCGGGGAGCTGTTTTTT	CASSPLPSGGGSNTGELFF